This TCR beta chain derives from a study of CD8+ T cells in alopecia areata. Reverse transcription of extracted RNA yielded cDNA, which provided the sequencing template. Here immunoSEQ multiplex PCR was the method, and the copy in TCRdb shows in-frame clones only, minus some. The sample yields roughly 7,500 clones, 69% seen once. It was from alopecia areata patients that lesional scalp punch biopsies and peripheral blood were collected. The CDR3 totals 14 residues. The germline V gene has CDR1 SQVTM and CDR2 ANQGSEA. Trimming took 6 bases from V and 1 from J, leaving 15 bases between them. The sample consisted of skin, taken at week 0. The receptor was derived from a human donor with alopecia areata. The chain links TRBV29-1 to TRBJ1-1; TRBD1 is a possible D gene (5 bases). The CDR3 nucleotides are TGCAGCGTGAGGGCCAAGGGGCCGAACACTGAAGCTTTCTTT. Translation: CSVRAKGPNTEAFF.